This paragraph covers one T cell receptor (beta chain) sequence. This clonotype was found a few times. Its antigen is still unknown. Base qualities are not recorded, but no much larger clone differs from it by a single base. A case-control design nested within a healthcare worker cohort in London, UK, was used, with weekly nasopharyngeal swab PCR tests and blood sampling performed. Between 23 and 31 March 2020, the week of the UK lockdown, healthcare workers were enrolled and then followed up weekly for as long as 16 weeks. The data stem from a study of early T cells in non-severe SARS-CoV-2 infection (dated by TCRdb to the early 2020s). In the study overall: TCR sequencing used bulk RNA from unsorted whole blood, so alpha and beta chains could not be paired.

The CDR3 runs 13 amino acids, cysteine and phenylalanine included. Only CDR3 DNA remains: 39 bases, in frame from the first base. In the germline V gene, CDR1 corresponds to SGHVS and CDR2 to FQNEAQ. The junction shows trimming of 1 base on V and 5 bases on J, plus 7 bases between the germline ends. Study-wide conclusions, independent of this receptor: Matching against VDJdb was skewed toward anti-spike CD8 responses, likely underestimated virus-specific expansions, and missed private and CD4 specificities.

Preparation of the library involved 5' RACE. TCRdb lists the instrument as NextSeq 500. To correct for sequencing error and PCR bias, the TCR library protocol tagged individual cDNA molecules with unique molecular identifiers. Both TCR alpha and beta chains were sequenced, and tight co-correlation was observed between alpha and beta sequence abundances in each sample. In the source study's methods: Decombinator V4 was used to annotate the V gene, J gene and CDR3 of the TCR sequences. TCRs were defined as expanded if a significant change between any two time points was detected under a Poisson model with p below 0.0001. TCR abundances were normalised to the total number of TCRs sequenced per sample and expressed as counts per million. MAIT TCRs were defined by TRAV1-2 paired with TRAJ12, TRAJ20 or TRAJ33, and iNKT TCRs by TRAV10 paired with TRAJ18. VDJdb, accessed 1 November 2021, was searched for CMV, EBV and SARS-CoV-2 annotated TCRs, excluding TCRs annotated for multiple antigens. Starting from the raw public reads, TCRdb applied fastp trimming at Q25, assembled clones with MiXCR and retained in-frame beta chains. Merged by CDR3 protein, the rows form single entries marked with the most common genes and DNA. The authors' filters were not applied to this entry. Here the sample has more than 20,000 distinct CDR3 sequences; 4% to 5% occur a single time. The ten largest clones represent approximately 15% of the sample.

The sequenced sample was whole blood. The sequence came from an adult who was a healthcare worker with PCR-confirmed SARS-CoV-2 infection or an uninfected control (not recorded which). The chain joins TRBV7-8 to TRBJ2-3, with the D gene not clear enough to name. Here is the DNA: TGTGCCAGCAGCTTAGGGGTAAAAGATACGCAGTATTTT. Its protein reads: CASSLGVKDTQYF.